Shown below are 23 T cell receptor beta chains from a single sample sequenced in a study of blood T cells in healthy people across ages. A J-beta primer mix and a sample-barcoded 5' primer were used in a second PCR of roughly 7 to 12 cycles. TCRdb analysed the 5' RACE reads with MiXCR anew, one entry per CDR3 protein. The table includes 550,000 to 650,000 distinct CDR3 sequences, about 30% detected once. Sequencing input: blood. All receptors come from an elderly woman in good health.

This clonotype has more than one count but fewer than ten. CDR3 nucleotides: TGTGCCAGCAGTGAGCTTGGGCCCTATAATTCACCCCTCCACTTT. This encodes CASSELGPYNSPLHF. This chain joins TRBV2 and TRBJ1-6; D not resolved. Germline V gene data show CDR1 as SNHLY and CDR2 as FYNNEI. With 3 bases removed from V and 2 bases from J, the gap between germline ends came to 8 bases. This CDR3 region has 15 residues.

About this clonotype: It is likely a read error, because the conserved phenylalanine at the end of the CDR3 is missing. The chain links TRBV25-1 to TRBJ1-1; D is ambiguous. The germline CDR1 and CDR2 sequences are MGHDK and SYGVNS. The CDR3 is 14 residues long. V was clipped by 3 bases and J by 4 bases, with 12 bases between them. In DNA, the CDR3 is TGTGCCAGCAGTGACAGCTACGGAGGCACTGAAGCTTTCGTT. It encodes CASSDSYGGTEAFV.

This clonotype was seen repeatedly, ten times or more. J is TRBJ2-7 and V is TRBV28; 8 positions match TRBD1. The CDR3 totals 14 residues. Looked up from germline, CDR1 is MDHEN and CDR2 is SYDVKM. V trimming: 1 base; J trimming: 5 bases; junction bases outside the gene matches: 4. CDR3 protein: CASSLLDRGHEQYF. In nucleotides, the CDR3 is TGTGCCAGCAGTTTATTAGACAGGGGACACGAGCAGTACTTC.

The sample holds many counts of this clonotype. This chain uses TRBV6-1 with TRBJ2-1; the D is unclear. Trimming stripped 1 base from V and 0 bases from J, with 13 bases between. CDR1 and CDR2 from the germline V gene are MNHNS and SASEGT. The CDR3 sequence is 17 residues long. The CDR3 sequence: CASSEVAITSSYNEQFF. The CDR3 DNA reads as TGTGCCAGCAGTGAAGTGGCTATCACGAGCTCCTACAATGAGCAGTTCTTC.

The chain couples TRBV5-1 to TRBJ2-4, with D tentatively TRBD1 or TRBD2 (5 bases each). The end of the DNA aligns better with TRBJ2-7, so the J call may be wrong. The CDR3 contains 14 residues. Germline-derived CDR1 and CDR2 are SGHRS and YFSETQ. CDR3 sequence (DNA): TGCGCCAGCAGCCCGGGACCTACAAACTACGAGCAGTACTTC. Translated: CASSPGPTNYEQYF.

The rearrangement joins TRBV27 to TRBJ2-7, with D unresolved. The CDR3 consists of 15 residues. The germline V gene encodes CDR1 MNHEY and CDR2 SMNVEV (reference sequence). Trimming cost V 10 bases and J 3 bases, with 22 bases left between them. The CDR3 sequence is CATSNLLKGDYEQYF. The CDR3 nucleotides are TGTGCCACCTCGAACCTACTTAAAGGTGACTACGAGCAGTACTTC.

This clonotype was recorded many times. J is TRBJ2-5 and V is TRBV15; a weak D match, TRBD2 (7 bases). The CDR3 length is 15 residues. Trimming took 0 bases from V and 5 from J, leaving 13 bases between them. Germline V gene sequence: CDR1 LNHNV, CDR2 YYDKDF (reference sequence). The CDR3: CATSRDRTRGETQYF. CDR3 nucleotides: TGTGCCACCAGCAGAGACAGGACTAGGGGGGAGACCCAGTACTTC.

About this clonotype: A read error may explain this, as a much larger clone is one base away. The V call is TRBV18, the J call TRBJ1-2, with D possibly matching TRBD1 (6 bases). Looked up from germline, CDR1 is KGHSH and CDR2 is LQKENI. The CDR3 covers 15 residues. The CDR3 bases are TGTGCCAGCTCACCAAAGGGGGGTGAGGGCTATGGCTTCACCTTC. Translation gives CASSPKGGEGYGFTF.

CDR3 region: CASRSSPGGYEQYF. DNA for the CDR3: TGTGCCAGCAGGTCCTCGCCAGGGGGATACGAGCAGTACTTC. The rearrangement links TRBV7-9 to TRBJ2-7; 7 nucleotides line up with TRBD1. The CDR3 runs 14 residues. V was pared by 6 bases and J by 4 bases, with 9 bases of the junction left unmatched. CDR1 is SEHNR, CDR2 FQNEAQ, per germline (reference sequence).

This chain uses TRBV6-5 with TRBJ2-2; 10 bases are shared with TRBD1. The CDR3 has 15 amino acids. Germline V CDR1 and CDR2: MNHEY, SVGAGI. The J segment lost 6 bases and the V segment lost 7 bases, leaving 8 bases of the junction unmatched. The CDR3 loop reads CASNIRQGAAGELFF. The CDR3 DNA follows: TGTGCCAGCAACATCCGACAGGGGGCTGCCGGGGAGCTGTTTTTT.

Only one count was recorded for this clonotype. One end of the junction is discordant with germline, which a read error may explain. The V and J genes are TRBV12-3 or TRBV12-4 and TRBJ2-3, with 7 bases that match TRBD1. This CDR3 contains 14 residues. The CDR3 nucleotides read TGTGCCAGCAGTGACCGGGACAGAACAGATGCGCAGTATTTT. This sequence encodes CASSDRDRTDAQYF.

This clonotype was counted many times. The CDR3 DNA follows: TGTGCCAGCAGCCCGGGACAGGGAGGGGTCCAGCCCCAGCATTTT. Its protein product is CASSPGQGGVQPQHF. This chain uses TRBV7-6 with TRBJ1-5; the match to TRBD1 covers 9 bases. CDR1 and CDR2 (germline): SGHVS, FNYEAQ. With V trimmed by 5 bases and J by 7 bases, 9 bases remained unmatched. The CDR3 loop spans 15 amino acids.

A word on this clonotype: A much larger clone sits a single nucleotide away, making a read error possible. This sequence joins TRBV28 and TRBJ1-2; unclear D gene. This CDR3 is built from 15 residues. Germline V gene data show CDR1 as MDHEN and CDR2 as SYDVKM. The CDR3 spells CAGRLTPPGGYGYTF. In nucleotides, the CDR3 is TGTGCCGGCAGACTGACCCCGCCAGGTGGCTATGGCTACACCTTC.

There are many counts of this clonotype. The chain has TRBV2 and TRBJ2-1; 9 bases align to TRBD2. V was clipped by 7 bases and J by 5 bases; unmatched bases: 6. The CDR3 covers 14 residues. CDR1 is SNHLY and CDR2 is FYNNEI in the germline V gene. The CDR3, as DNA: TGTGCCAGCACCCAGCGGGGGGTAAACAATGAGCAGTTCTTC. Translating gives CASTQRGVNNEQFF.

The rearrangement uses TRBV10-2 and TRBJ2-3; 14 bases agree with TRBD2. This CDR3 is 15 amino acids long. Germline CDR1 reads WSHSY; CDR2 reads SAAADI. Losses at the gene ends were 9 bases for V and 5 bases for J; bases not matched to a gene: 7. CDR3 residues: CASGPGLAGVDTQYF. The CDR3, as DNA: TGCGCCAGTGGGCCGGGACTAGCGGGAGTAGATACGCAGTATTTT.

In this sample, this clonotype turned up a few times. A clone one base away is much larger, so this may be a read error. The J gene is TRBJ2-1, the V gene TRBV10-3; 9 positions agree with TRBD1. Gene TRBJ2-7 matches the end of the DNA better, so the J call may be wrong. CDR3 length: 15 amino acids. Germline loops: CDR1 ENHRY, CDR2 SYGVKD. CDR3 region: CAINTGQGSYNEQYF. CDR3 bases: TGTGCCATCAATACGGGACAGGGATCCTACAATGAGCAGTACTTC.

This clonotype was detected many times. The CDR3, as DNA: TGTGCTACTACCGTGGGCAATGAGCAGTTCTTC. This codes for CATTVGNEQFF. The chain joins TRBV10-3 to TRBJ2-1, with unresolved D. Germline CDR1 is ENHRY and CDR2 is SYGVKD. The CDR3 length is 11 residues.

The chain has TRBV27 and TRBJ2-3, with 8 positions matching TRBD2. Germline V gene lookup returns CDR1 MNHEY and CDR2 SMNVEV (reference sequence). V lost 2 bases and J lost 6; bases outside the gene matches: 7. CDR3 length: 15 amino acids. This CDR3 is CASSLMAGGGDTQYF. In nucleotides, the CDR3 is TGTGCCAGCAGTTTAATGGCGGGAGGCGGTGATACGCAGTATTTT.

This clonotype was detected only a few times. The chain recombines TRBV10-3 with TRBJ1-5; TRBD1 might be the D (5 bases). Trimming took off 3 bases at V and 2 bases at J, with 8 bases between the two ends. The CDR3 loop spans 14 amino acids. Germline V gene lookup returns CDR1 ENHRY and CDR2 SYGVKD. In DNA, the CDR3 is TGTGCCATCAGTGAACGGGGGGGCAATCAGCCCCAGCATTTT. Translated, it gives CAISERGGNQPQHF.

The J gene is TRBJ1-2, the V gene TRBV12-5; 9 bases agree with TRBD1. V lost 6 bases to trimming and J lost 4 bases; unmatched junction nucleotides: 3. The germline V gene encodes CDR1 LGHNT and CDR2 FRNRAP. The CDR3 is 13 amino acids. Written as DNA, the CDR3 is TGTGCTAGTGGGGGGACAGGGATCTATGGCTACACCTTC. As protein: CASGGTGIYGYTF.

This clonotype has a handful of counts. V is TRBV9 and J is TRBJ2-7; 10 nucleotides match TRBD2. The trim removed 0 bases at V and 7 bases at J, leaving 7 bases unmatched. Germline V lookup: CDR1 SGDLS, CDR2 YYNGEE. CDR3 length equals 15 residues. The CDR3 here is CASSVGLAGEGEQYF. The CDR3 nucleotides are TGTGCCAGCAGCGTAGGCCTAGCGGGGGAAGGTGAGCAGTACTTC.

This chain links TRBV11-2 with TRBJ1-2; perhaps TRBD1 as D (6 bases). Germline V gives CDR1 SGHAT, CDR2 FQNNGV. Trimming shortened V by 5 bases and J by 0 bases, and 13 bases separated the two germline ends. This CDR3 contains 15 residues. The CDR3 here is CASSVGTPTNYGYTF. The DNA for the CDR3 is TGTGCCAGCAGCGTAGGGACACCAACTAACTATGGCTACACCTTC.

As to this clonotype: A single base separates this from a much larger clone, so it may be a read error. The V call is TRBV6-6, the J call TRBJ2-5, with D hard to call. Germline V gene data show CDR1 as MNHNY and CDR2 as SVGAGI (reference sequence). The CDR3 extends over 11 amino acids. Trimming stripped 5 bases from V and 11 bases from J, with 12 bases between. The CDR3 nucleotides are TGTGCCAGCAGTGCTAGGGTTGAGCAGTACTTC. Amino acids: CASSARVEQYF.